These T cell receptor beta chains were read from a single sample in a study of blood T cell repertoires in COVID-19. Sequencing used immunoSEQ multiplex PCR; TCRdb keeps in-frame clones, though not all of them. This sample has a few hundred thousand clones, with around 86% found just once. What was sequenced was PBMCs or T cells enriched from blood (not recorded which). The receptors derive from a woman between 45 and 60 years old who had recovered from COVID-19. Both conserved end residues are part of each CDR3. The order of the fields is clone size, J gene, D gene, V gene, CDR3 protein, CDR3 DNA. A D gene is named only where the DNA matches it firmly. Clone sizes are given selectively: once, few, many, or a class where the clone is expanded.

clone size: NA; J gene: TRBJ2-7; D gene: NA; V gene: TRBV11-2; CDR3 protein: CASSFYDSAYEQYF; CDR3 DNA: TGTGCCAGCAGCTTCTATGACTCCGCCTACGAGCAGTACTTC
clone size: NA; J gene: TRBJ2-3; D gene: NA; V gene: TRBV5-1; CDR3 protein: CASSLVPTRDTQYF; CDR3 DNA: TGCGCCAGCAGCCTGGTGCCCACCAGGGATACGCAGTATTTT
clone size: NA; J gene: TRBJ1-3; D gene: NA; V gene: TRBV19; CDR3 protein: CASSIVAEIGNTIYF; CDR3 DNA: TGTGCCAGTAGTATAGTCGCAGAAATAGGAAACACCATATATTTT
clone size: NA; J gene: TRBJ1-5; D gene: NA; V gene: TRBV6-1; CDR3 protein: CASSEQVYSNQPQHF; CDR3 DNA: TGTGCCAGCAGTGAACAGGTGTATAGCAATCAGCCCCAGCATTTT
clone size: NA; J gene: TRBJ2-3; D gene: TRBD1; V gene: TRBV5-1; CDR3 protein: CASSPAPGGNTDTQYF; CDR3 DNA: TGCGCCAGCAGCCCGGCGCCAGGGGGAAACACAGATACGCAGTATTTT
clone size: NA; J gene: TRBJ1-1; D gene: NA; V gene: TRBV15; CDR3 protein: CATSRDGRHRNTEAFF; CDR3 DNA: TGTGCCACCAGCAGAGATGGAAGACACCGGAACACTGAAGCTTTCTTT
clone size: NA; J gene: TRBJ1-1; D gene: TRBD1; V gene: TRBV28; CDR3 protein: CASSGRQGGTEAFF; CDR3 DNA: TGTGCCAGCAGTGGGAGACAGGGAGGCACTGAAGCTTTCTTT
clone size: NA; J gene: TRBJ2-2; D gene: TRBD1; V gene: TRBV5-1; CDR3 protein: CASSSTGGPAGELFF; CDR3 DNA: TGCGCCAGCAGCTCGACAGGGGGCCCAGCCGGGGAGCTGTTTTTT
clone size: NA; J gene: TRBJ2-6; D gene: NA; V gene: TRBV5-1; CDR3 protein: CASTSRAGANVLTF; CDR3 DNA: TGCGCCAGCACCTCCCGGGCTGGGGCCAACGTCCTGACTTTC
clone size: once; J gene: TRBJ2-3; D gene: NA; V gene: TRBV7-2; CDR3 protein: CASSLMSRSTDTQYF; CDR3 DNA: TGTGCCAGCAGCTTAATGTCTAGAAGCACAGATACGCAGTATTTT
clone size: few; J gene: TRBJ1-1; D gene: NA; V gene: TRBV5-1; CDR3 protein: CASSQDGRRTEAFF; CDR3 DNA: TGCGCCAGCAGCCAGGACGGGAGAAGAACTGAAGCTTTCTTT
clone size: NA; J gene: TRBJ2-3; D gene: TRBD1; V gene: TRBV7-6; CDR3 protein: CASSLMSVSGQGTDTQYF; CDR3 DNA: TGTGCCAGCAGCTTAATGTCAGTCTCGGGACAGGGGACAGATACGCAGTATTTT
clone size: NA; J gene: TRBJ1-4; D gene: NA; V gene: TRBV3-1/TRBV3-2; CDR3 protein: CASSQVSEKLFF; CDR3 DNA: TGTGCCAGCAGCCAAGTTAGTGAAAAACTGTTTTTT
clone size: NA; J gene: TRBJ1-5; D gene: NA; V gene: TRBV5-1; CDR3 protein: CASSLAGGGQPQHF; CDR3 DNA: TGCGCCAGCAGCTTGGCGGGGGGGGGACAGCCCCAGCATTTT
clone size: few; J gene: TRBJ1-3; D gene: NA; V gene: TRBV4-1; CDR3 protein: CASSQEGAGVGNTIYF; CDR3 DNA: TGCGCCAGCAGCCAAGAGGGGGCAGGGGTTGGGAACACCATATATTTT
clone size: NA; J gene: TRBJ2-1; D gene: TRBD1; V gene: TRBV30; CDR3 protein: CAWSGGGGYNEQFF; CDR3 DNA: TGTGCCTGGAGTGGAGGGGGCGGGTACAATGAGCAGTTCTTC
clone size: once; J gene: TRBJ2-1; D gene: TRBD1; V gene: TRBV7-9; CDR3 protein: CASSPGQGIDEQFF; CDR3 DNA: TGTGCCAGCAGCCCCGGACAGGGGATAGATGAGCAGTTCTTC
clone size: NA; J gene: TRBJ2-2; D gene: TRBD1; V gene: TRBV14; CDR3 protein: CASRGQGAYTGELFF; CDR3 DNA: TGTGCCAGCCGAGGACAGGGGGCTTACACCGGGGAGCTGTTTTTT
clone size: NA; J gene: TRBJ2-3; D gene: NA; V gene: TRBV18; CDR3 protein: CASSTQPRGGQYF; CDR3 DNA: TGTGCCAGCTCAACTCAACCCCGGGGAGGGCAGTATTTT
clone size: NA; J gene: TRBJ2-3; D gene: NA; V gene: TRBV3-1/TRBV3-2; CDR3 protein: CASSQGRDFWYF; CDR3 DNA: TGTGCCAGCAGCCAAGGTCGGGACTTCTGGTATTTT
clone size: NA; J gene: TRBJ2-2; D gene: NA; V gene: TRBV5-1; CDR3 protein: CASSLNIVAGELFF; CDR3 DNA: TGCGCCAGCAGCTTGAACATTGTTGCCGGGGAGCTGTTTTTT
clone size: NA; J gene: TRBJ1-4; D gene: NA; V gene: TRBV30; CDR3 protein: CAWSAATNEKLFF; CDR3 DNA: TGTGCCTGGAGTGCTGCAACTAATGAAAAACTGTTTTTT
clone size: NA; J gene: TRBJ2-7; D gene: NA; V gene: TRBV11-2; CDR3 protein: CASSLEGREQYF; CDR3 DNA: TGTGCCAGCAGCTTGGAGGGGAGGGAGCAGTACTTC
clone size: NA; J gene: TRBJ2-3; D gene: NA; V gene: TRBV5-6; CDR3 protein: CASSLPLRGIGSTDTQYF; CDR3 DNA: TGTGCCAGCAGCTTGCCTTTGAGGGGGATAGGTAGCACAGATACGCAGTATTTT
clone size: NA; J gene: TRBJ1-6; D gene: TRBD1; V gene: TRBV11-3; CDR3 protein: CASSPGQGARYSPLHF; CDR3 DNA: TGTGCCAGCAGCCCCGGACAGGGGGCTCGCTATTCACCCCTCCACTTT
clone size: NA; J gene: TRBJ2-2; D gene: NA; V gene: TRBV7-3; CDR3 protein: CASSPRGFETGELFF; CDR3 DNA: TGTGCCAGCAGCCCCCGGGGATTCGAGACCGGGGAGCTGTTTTTT
clone size: NA; J gene: TRBJ1-3; D gene: TRBD1; V gene: TRBV5-4; CDR3 protein: CASSLVGQGTGNTIYF; CDR3 DNA: TGTGCCAGCAGCTTGGTTGGACAGGGTACTGGAAACACCATATATTTT
clone size: once; J gene: TRBJ2-5; D gene: NA; V gene: TRBV19; CDR3 protein: CASSPQAGEWGETQYF; CDR3 DNA: TGTGCCAGTAGTCCCCAGGCAGGGGAATGGGGAGAGACCCAGTACTTC
clone size: NA; J gene: TRBJ1-4; D gene: TRBD1; V gene: TRBV6-5; CDR3 protein: CASTQGFEKLFF; CDR3 DNA: TGTGCCAGCACACAGGGGTTTGAAAAACTGTTTTTT
clone size: once; J gene: TRBJ1-2; D gene: NA; V gene: TRBV28; CDR3 protein: CASRNSYGYTF; CDR3 DNA: TGTGCCAGCAGAAACAGCTATGGCTACACCTTC
clone size: few; J gene: TRBJ1-3; D gene: TRBD1; V gene: TRBV7-2; CDR3 protein: CASSRIPGQLSGNTIYF; CDR3 DNA: TGTGCCAGCAGCCGTATACCGGGACAGCTCTCTGGAAACACCATATATTTT
clone size: NA; J gene: TRBJ2-3; D gene: NA; V gene: TRBV7-3; CDR3 protein: CASSPQTGPTDTQYF; CDR3 DNA: TGTGCCAGCAGCCCCCAGACAGGTCCCACAGATACGCAGTATTTT
clone size: few; J gene: TRBJ1-2; D gene: NA; V gene: TRBV14; CDR3 protein: CASSSQQNYGYTF; CDR3 DNA: TGTGCCAGCAGCTCCCAACAGAACTATGGCTACACCTTC
clone size: NA; J gene: TRBJ2-3; D gene: TRBD2; V gene: TRBV5-4; CDR3 protein: CASSFRSGGTDTQYF; CDR3 DNA: TGTGCCAGCAGCTTCAGGAGCGGGGGCACAGATACGCAGTATTTT
clone size: few; J gene: TRBJ2-7; D gene: TRBD1; V gene: TRBV7-8; CDR3 protein: CASSLGGTGGTGQYF; CDR3 DNA: TGTGCCAGCAGCTTAGGCGGGACAGGGGGCACAGGGCAGTACTTC